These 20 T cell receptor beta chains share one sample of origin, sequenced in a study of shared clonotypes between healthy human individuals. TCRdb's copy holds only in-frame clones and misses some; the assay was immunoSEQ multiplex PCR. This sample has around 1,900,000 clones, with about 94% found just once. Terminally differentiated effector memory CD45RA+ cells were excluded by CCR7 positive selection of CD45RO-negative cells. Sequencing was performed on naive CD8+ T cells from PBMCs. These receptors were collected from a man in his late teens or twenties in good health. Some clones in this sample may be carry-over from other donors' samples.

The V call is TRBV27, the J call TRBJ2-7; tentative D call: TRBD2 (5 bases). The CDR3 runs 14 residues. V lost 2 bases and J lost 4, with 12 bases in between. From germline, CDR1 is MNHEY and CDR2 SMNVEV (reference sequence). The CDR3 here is CASSLRGPNYEQYF. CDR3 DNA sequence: TGTGCCAGCAGTTTACGGGGTCCCAATTACGAGCAGTACTTC.

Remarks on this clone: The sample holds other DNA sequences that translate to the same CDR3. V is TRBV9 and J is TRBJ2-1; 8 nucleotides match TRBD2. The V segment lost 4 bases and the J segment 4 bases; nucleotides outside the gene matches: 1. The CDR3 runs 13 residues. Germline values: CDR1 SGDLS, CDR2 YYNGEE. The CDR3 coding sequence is TGTGCCAGCAGCTCTAGCGGGTACAATGAGCAGTTCTTC. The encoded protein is CASSSSGYNEQFF.

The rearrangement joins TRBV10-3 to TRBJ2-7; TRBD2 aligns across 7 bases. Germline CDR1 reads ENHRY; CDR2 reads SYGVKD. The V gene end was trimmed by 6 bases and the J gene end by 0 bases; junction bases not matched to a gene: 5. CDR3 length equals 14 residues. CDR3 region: CAISPLADSYEQYF. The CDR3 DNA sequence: TGTGCCATCAGCCCCCTAGCGGACTCCTACGAGCAGTACTTC.

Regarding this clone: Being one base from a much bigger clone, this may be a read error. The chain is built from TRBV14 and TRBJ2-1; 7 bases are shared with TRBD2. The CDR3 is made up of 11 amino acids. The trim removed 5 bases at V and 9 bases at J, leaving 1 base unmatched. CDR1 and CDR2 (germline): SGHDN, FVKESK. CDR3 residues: CASSLAGEQFF. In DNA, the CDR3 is TGTGCCAGCAGCTTAGCGGGTGAGCAGTTCTTC.

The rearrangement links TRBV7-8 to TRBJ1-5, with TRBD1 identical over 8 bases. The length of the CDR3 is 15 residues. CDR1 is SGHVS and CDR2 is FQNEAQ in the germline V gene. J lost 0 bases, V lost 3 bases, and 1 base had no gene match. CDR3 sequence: CASSLTGVSNQPQHF. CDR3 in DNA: TGTGCCAGCAGCTTGACAGGGGTTAGCAATCAGCCCCAGCATTTT.

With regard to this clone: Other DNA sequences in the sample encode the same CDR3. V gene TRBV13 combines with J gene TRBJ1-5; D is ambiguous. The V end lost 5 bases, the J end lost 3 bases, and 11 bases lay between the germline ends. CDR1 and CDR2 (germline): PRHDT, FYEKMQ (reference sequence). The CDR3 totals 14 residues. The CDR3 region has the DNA TGTGCCAGCAGCCTCGGGCCGTCCAATCAGCCCCAGCATTTT. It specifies CASSLGPSNQPQHF.

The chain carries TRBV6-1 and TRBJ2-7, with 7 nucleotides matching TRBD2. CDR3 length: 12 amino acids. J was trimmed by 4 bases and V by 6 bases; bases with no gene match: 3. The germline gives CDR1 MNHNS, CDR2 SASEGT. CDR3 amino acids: CASRGRGYEQYF. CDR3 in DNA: TGTGCCAGCAGGGGGAGGGGTTACGAGCAGTACTTC.

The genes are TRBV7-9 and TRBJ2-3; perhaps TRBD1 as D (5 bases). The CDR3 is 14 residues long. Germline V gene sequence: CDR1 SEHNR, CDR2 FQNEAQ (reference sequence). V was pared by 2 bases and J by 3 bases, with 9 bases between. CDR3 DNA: TGTGCCAGCAGCTTAACAGGACCAACAGATACGCAGTATTTT. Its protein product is CASSLTGPTDTQYF.

The CDR3 protein is CASSFQGRYEQYF. In DNA, the CDR3 is TGTGCCAGCAGTTTTCAGGGGAGGTACGAGCAGTACTTC. The chain links TRBV27 to TRBJ2-7, with D perhaps TRBD1 or TRBD2 (6 bases each). The CDR3 runs to 13 residues. Germline V lookup: CDR1 MNHEY, CDR2 SMNVEV (reference sequence). The V end was cut by 3 bases, the J end by 4 bases, with 10 bases between.

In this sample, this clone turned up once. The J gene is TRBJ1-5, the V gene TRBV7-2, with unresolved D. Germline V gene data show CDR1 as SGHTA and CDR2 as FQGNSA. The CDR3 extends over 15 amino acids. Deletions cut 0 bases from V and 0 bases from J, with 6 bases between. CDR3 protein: CASSLAVGSNQPQHF. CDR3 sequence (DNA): TGTGCCAGCAGCTTAGCGGTGGGTAGCAATCAGCCCCAGCATTTT.

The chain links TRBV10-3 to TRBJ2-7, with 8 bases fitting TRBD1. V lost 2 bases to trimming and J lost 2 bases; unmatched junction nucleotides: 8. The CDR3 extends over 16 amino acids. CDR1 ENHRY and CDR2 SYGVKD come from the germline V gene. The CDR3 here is CAISEGAGTGAYEQYF. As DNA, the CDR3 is TGTGCCATCAGTGAGGGGGCCGGGACAGGAGCCTACGAGCAGTACTTC.

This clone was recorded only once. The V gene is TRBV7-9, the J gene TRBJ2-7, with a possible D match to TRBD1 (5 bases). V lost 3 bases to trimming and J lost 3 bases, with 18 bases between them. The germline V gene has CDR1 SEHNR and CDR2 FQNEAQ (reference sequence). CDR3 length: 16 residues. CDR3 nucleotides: TGTGCCAGCAGCTTGAGCCACCTCAGGGAACACTACGAGCAGTACTTC. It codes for CASSLSHLREHYEQYF.

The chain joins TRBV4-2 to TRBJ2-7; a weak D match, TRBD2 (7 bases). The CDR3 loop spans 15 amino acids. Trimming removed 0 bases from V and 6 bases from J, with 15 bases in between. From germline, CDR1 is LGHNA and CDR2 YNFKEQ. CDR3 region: CASSQESWGGGEQYF. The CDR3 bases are TGTGCCAGCAGCCAAGAATCATGGGGAGGGGGCGAGCAGTACTTC.

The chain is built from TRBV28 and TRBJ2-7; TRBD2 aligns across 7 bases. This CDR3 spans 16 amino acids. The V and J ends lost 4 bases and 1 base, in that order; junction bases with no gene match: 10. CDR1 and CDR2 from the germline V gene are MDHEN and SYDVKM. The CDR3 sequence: CASSSPQRGVSYEQYF. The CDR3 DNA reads TGTGCCAGCAGTTCCCCCCAGCGGGGCGTTTCCTACGAGCAGTACTTC.

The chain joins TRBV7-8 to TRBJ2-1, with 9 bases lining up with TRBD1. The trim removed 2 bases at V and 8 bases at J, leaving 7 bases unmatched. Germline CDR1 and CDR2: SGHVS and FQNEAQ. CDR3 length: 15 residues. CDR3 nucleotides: TGTGCCAGCAGCTTACTGGACAGGGGTTTCTATGAGCAGTTCTTC. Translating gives CASSLLDRGFYEQFF.

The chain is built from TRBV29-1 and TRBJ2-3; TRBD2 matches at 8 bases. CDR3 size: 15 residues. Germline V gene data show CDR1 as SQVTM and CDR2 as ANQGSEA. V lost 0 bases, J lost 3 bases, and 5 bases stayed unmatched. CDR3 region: CSVEDPGGRTDTQYF. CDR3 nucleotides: TGCAGCGTTGAAGATCCCGGCGGGAGGACAGATACGCAGTATTTT.

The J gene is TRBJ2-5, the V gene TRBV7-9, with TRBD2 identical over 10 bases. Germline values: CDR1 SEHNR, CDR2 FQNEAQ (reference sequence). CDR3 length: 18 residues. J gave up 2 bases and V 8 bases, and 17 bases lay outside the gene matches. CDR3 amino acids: CASEPPGLAFGGQETQYF. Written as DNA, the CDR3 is TGTGCCAGCGAACCCCCGGGACTAGCGTTCGGGGGGCAAGAGACCCAGTACTTC.

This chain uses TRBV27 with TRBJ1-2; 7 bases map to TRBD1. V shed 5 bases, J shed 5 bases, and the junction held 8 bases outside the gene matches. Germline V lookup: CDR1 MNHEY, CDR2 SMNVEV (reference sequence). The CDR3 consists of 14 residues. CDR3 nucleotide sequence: TGTGCCAGCAGTCAAACCCCAGGGGGATATGGCTACACCTTC. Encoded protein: CASSQTPGGYGYTF.

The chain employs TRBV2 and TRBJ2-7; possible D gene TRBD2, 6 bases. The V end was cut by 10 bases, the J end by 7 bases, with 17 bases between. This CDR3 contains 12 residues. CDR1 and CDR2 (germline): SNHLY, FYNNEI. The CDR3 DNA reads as TGTGCCAAATTGGAGGGATCTGGGGAGCAGTACTTC. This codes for CAKLEGSGEQYF.

The CDR3 DNA reads TGTGCCAGCAGCGTGGGGGGCAGACCCAGGGAAGAGACCCAGTACTTC. Translating gives CASSVGGRPREETQYF. V is TRBV9 and J is TRBJ2-5; perhaps D is TRBD1 or TRBD2 (6 bases each). The V gene's germline CDR1 is SGDLS and CDR2 YYNGEE. V was trimmed by 2 bases and J by 3 bases, leaving 17 bases between them. This CDR3 contains 16 residues.